This TCR beta chain originates from a study of beta chain features in type 1 diabetes. V was cut by 4 bases and J by 0 bases, with 16 bases left in between. This CDR3 region has 15 residues. Germline V lookup: CDR1 SQVTM, CDR2 ANQGSEA. Reverse transcription of all isolated RNA meant that expressed TCRB transcripts were sequenced. The assay was immunoSEQ multiplex PCR, and TCRdb's table has in-frame clones only and misses some. The sample consists of hundreds of thousands of clones, over 25% of them appearing once. This TCR derives from a man aged 18 to 29 in good health. J is TRBJ2-7 and V is TRBV29-1; a weak D match, TRBD2 (6 bases). Sequences were obtained from naive CD4+ T cells from blood. The CDR3, as DNA: TGCAGCGTTGGGAAGGGACTTTCGAGCTCCTACGAGCAGTACTTC. This sequence encodes CSVGKGLSSSYEQYF.